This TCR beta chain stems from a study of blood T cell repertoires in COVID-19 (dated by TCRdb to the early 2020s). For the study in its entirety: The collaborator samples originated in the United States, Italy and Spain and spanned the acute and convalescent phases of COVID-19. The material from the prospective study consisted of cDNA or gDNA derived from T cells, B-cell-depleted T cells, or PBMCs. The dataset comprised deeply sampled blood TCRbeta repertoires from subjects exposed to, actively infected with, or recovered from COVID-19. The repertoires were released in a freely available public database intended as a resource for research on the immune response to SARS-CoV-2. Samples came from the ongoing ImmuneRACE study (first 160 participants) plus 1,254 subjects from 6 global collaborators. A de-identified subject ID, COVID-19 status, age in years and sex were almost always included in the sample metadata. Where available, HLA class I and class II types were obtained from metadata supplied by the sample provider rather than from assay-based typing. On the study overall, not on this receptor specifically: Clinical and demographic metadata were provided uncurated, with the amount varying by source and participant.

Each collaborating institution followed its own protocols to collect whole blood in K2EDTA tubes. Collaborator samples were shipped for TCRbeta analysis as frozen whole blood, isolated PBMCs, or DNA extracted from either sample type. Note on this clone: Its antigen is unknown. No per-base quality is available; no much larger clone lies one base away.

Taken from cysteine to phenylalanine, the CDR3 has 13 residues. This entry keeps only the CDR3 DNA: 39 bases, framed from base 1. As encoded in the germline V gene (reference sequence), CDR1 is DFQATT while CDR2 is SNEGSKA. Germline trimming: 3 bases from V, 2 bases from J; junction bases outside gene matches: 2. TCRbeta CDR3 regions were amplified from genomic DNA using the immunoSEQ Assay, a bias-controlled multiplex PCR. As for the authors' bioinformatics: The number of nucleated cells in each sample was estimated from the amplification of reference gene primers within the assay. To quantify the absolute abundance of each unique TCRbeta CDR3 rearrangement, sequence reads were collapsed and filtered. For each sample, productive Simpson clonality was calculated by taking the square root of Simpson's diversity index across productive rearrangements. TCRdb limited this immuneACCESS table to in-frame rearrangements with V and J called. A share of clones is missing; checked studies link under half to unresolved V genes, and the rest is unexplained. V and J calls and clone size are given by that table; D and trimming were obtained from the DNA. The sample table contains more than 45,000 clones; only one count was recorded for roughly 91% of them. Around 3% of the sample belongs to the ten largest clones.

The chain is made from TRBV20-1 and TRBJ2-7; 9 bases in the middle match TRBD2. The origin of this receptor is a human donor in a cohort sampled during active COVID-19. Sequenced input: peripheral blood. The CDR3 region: CSASSGRTYEQYF. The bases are TGCAGTGCTAGTAGCGGGAGAACCTACGAGCAGTACTTC.